This T cell receptor (beta chain) was sequenced for a study of blood T cell repertoires in COVID-19. Generated by immunoSEQ multiplex PCR, the TCRdb table keeps only in-frame clones and is missing some. The top ten hold less than 3.5% of the sample, which has over 130,000 clones, 70% to 90% seen once. The germline gives CDR1 SGDLS, CDR2 YYNGEE. CDR3 length equals 13 residues. Between the trimmed V and J ends, which lost 4 bases and 6 bases, there was a span of 13 bases. This sequence originates from a man between 70 and 80 years old with acute or convalescent COVID-19. The rearrangement uses TRBV9 and TRBJ1-1; D remains unclear. The specimen was peripheral blood. The CDR3 is CASSPVGPAEAFF. CDR3 nucleotide sequence: TGTGCCAGCAGCCCAGTTGGGCCTGCTGAAGCTTTCTTT.